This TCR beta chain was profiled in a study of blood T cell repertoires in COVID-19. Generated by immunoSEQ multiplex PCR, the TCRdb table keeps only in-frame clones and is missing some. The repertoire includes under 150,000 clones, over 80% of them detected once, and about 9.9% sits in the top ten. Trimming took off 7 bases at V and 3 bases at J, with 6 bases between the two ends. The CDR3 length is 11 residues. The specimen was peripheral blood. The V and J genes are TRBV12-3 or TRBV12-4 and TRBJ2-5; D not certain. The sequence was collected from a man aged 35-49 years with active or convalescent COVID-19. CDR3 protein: CASTLKETQYF. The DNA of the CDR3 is TGTGCCAGCACCTTAAAAGAGACCCAGTACTTC.